These 8 T cell receptor beta chains were all obtained from the same sample, sequenced in a study of cytotoxic CD8 clonotypes in ibrutinib-treated CLL. The table came from immunoSEQ multiplex PCR; TCRdb's copy has only in-frame clones and leaves some out. This sample yields about 130,000 clones, of which around 84% are seen a single time; about 3.3% belongs to the top ten. Specimen: PBMCs, collected after 24 months of ibrutinib treatment. The receptors shown here come from a human donor with chronic lymphocytic leukemia.

The rearrangement links TRBV5-4 to TRBJ2-1, with 11 bases fitting TRBD2. Trimming at V came to 2 bases and at J to 0 bases, leaving 10 bases not matched to a gene. This CDR3 region has 19 residues. The germline CDR1 and CDR2 sequences are SGHNT and YYREEE (reference sequence). CDR3 coding DNA: TGTGCCAGCAGCTTTAAGACTAGCGGGGCGATGAGCTCCTACAATGAGCAGTTCTTC. Its translation: CASSFKTSGAMSSYNEQFF.

This chain connects TRBV11-2 to TRBJ1-5; a weak D match, TRBD1 (6 bases). Germline V CDR1 and CDR2: SGHAT, FQNNGV. The V gene lost 1 base and the J gene lost 3 bases, with 10 bases spanning the gap. The CDR3 runs to 15 residues. DNA of the CDR3: TGTGCCAGCAGCTTAGTGAAGGGACACAATCAGCCCCAGCATTTT. Protein sequence: CASSLVKGHNQPQHF.

This chain uses TRBV5-1 with TRBJ1-1, with 9 bases lining up with TRBD1. CDR1 SGHRS and CDR2 YFSETQ come from the germline V gene. The CDR3 has 12 amino acids. The junction had 6 bases not matched to a gene; V was cut back by 2 bases and J by 13 bases. DNA for the CDR3: TGCGCCAGCAGCTTACCGGGACAGGGAGATTTCTTT. This gives the protein CASSLPGQGDFF.

The V and J genes are TRBV9 and TRBJ2-1; D perhaps matches TRBD2 (6 bases). Trimming stripped 1 base from V and 2 bases from J, with 10 bases between. The germline CDR1 and CDR2 sequences are SGDLS and YYNGEE. This CDR3 has 15 residues. Here the CDR3 reads CASSVFWTTYNEQFF. CDR3 sequence (DNA): TGTGCCAGCAGCGTATTTTGGACTACCTACAATGAGCAGTTCTTC.

The chain is built from TRBV23-1 and TRBJ2-5, with no clear D. TRBV23-1 has ORF status, its function being uncertain. The germline V and J ends were trimmed by 7 bases and 8 bases, with 17 bases remaining between them. This CDR3 contains 13 residues. Here the CDR3 reads CASTPRLGNTQYF. The CDR3 DNA follows: TGCGCCAGCACCCCCCGGTTGGGGAACACCCAGTACTTC.

The sample holds one count of this clone. The chain links TRBV7-2 to TRBJ1-1, with 7 bases aligning to TRBD1. The CDR3 has 15 amino acids. Trimming removed 5 bases from V and 3 bases from J; junction bases left unmatched: 9. Germline-derived CDR1 and CDR2 are SGHTA and FQGNSA. The CDR3 reads CASSPRRGSDTEAFF. The CDR3 DNA sequence: TGTGCCAGCAGCCCACGCAGGGGGAGCGACACTGAAGCTTTCTTT.

The V call is TRBV7-2, the J call TRBJ2-5; TRBD2 matches at 9 bases. V trimming: 1 base; J trimming: 5 bases; junction bases outside the gene matches: 2. Germline lookup yields CDR1 SGHTA and CDR2 FQGNSA. There are 14 residues in the CDR3. The CDR3 is CASSLGGGVETQYF. The CDR3 coding sequence is TGTGCCAGCAGCTTAGGCGGGGGGGTGGAGACCCAGTACTTC.

This clone was seen only a few times. Relative to the germline gene, one junction end is altered; a read error may explain this. The V gene is TRBV5-4, the J gene TRBJ2-7, with 12 nucleotides matching TRBD1. This CDR3 has 16 amino acids. CDR1 and CDR2 from the germline V gene are SGHNT and YYREEE (reference sequence). The CDR3 DNA follows: TGCGCCAGCAGCCATATGCCCGGGACAGGGGGCGACGAGCAGTACTTC. This sequence encodes CASSHMPGTGGDEQYF.